This record covers a single T cell receptor (beta chain). The antigen remains undetermined. The data derive from a study of OX40 agonist ivuxolimab in advanced cancers. Study in general: The study treated patients with ivuxolimab, an agonistic anti-OX40 (CD134) antibody. General study results and limits: Low normalized T-cell clonal expansion was also seen in some nonresponders. CD4+ and CD8+ T cells in blood underwent clonal expansion by week 6 at 0.1 to 3.0 mg/kg.

Sequencing was performed with immunoSEQ multiplex PCR; in TCRdb, only in-frame clones are kept and a portion is missing. The top ten clones hold roughly 25% of a sample with more than 25,000 clones, about 82% of them seen once. V lost 5 bases, J lost 4 bases, and 6 bases stayed unmatched. Germline-derived CDR1 and CDR2 are SGHAT and FQNNGV. The CDR3 is made up of 15 amino acids. The sequencing here drew on CD4+ or CD8+ T cells sorted from blood, taken in a trial of the OX40 agonist ivuxolimab. This TCR came from an adult with an advanced solid tumor such as melanoma, head and neck, liver or kidney cancer. The rearrangement joins TRBV11-2 to TRBJ2-7; 12 bases are shared with TRBD1. The CDR3 DNA sequence: TGTGCCAGCAGCGCGGGGACAGGGGGCGGGTACGAGCAGTACTTC. As protein: CASSAGTGGGYEQYF.